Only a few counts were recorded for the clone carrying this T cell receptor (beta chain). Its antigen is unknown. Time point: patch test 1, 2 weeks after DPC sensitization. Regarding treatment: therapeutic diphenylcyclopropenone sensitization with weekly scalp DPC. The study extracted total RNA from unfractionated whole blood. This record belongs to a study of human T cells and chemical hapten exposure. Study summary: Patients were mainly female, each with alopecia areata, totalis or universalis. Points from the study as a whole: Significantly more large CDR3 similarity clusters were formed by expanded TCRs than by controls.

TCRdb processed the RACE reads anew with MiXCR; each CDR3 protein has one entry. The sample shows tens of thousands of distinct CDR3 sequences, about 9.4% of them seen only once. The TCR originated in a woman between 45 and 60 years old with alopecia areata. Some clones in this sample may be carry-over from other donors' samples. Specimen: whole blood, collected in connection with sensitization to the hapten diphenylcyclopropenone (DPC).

CDR3 amino acids: CASRRSLGANTEAFF. The CDR3 nucleotides are TGTGCCAGCAGACGTTCCCTTGGGGCGAACACTGAAGCTTTCTTT. The chain employs TRBV6-5 and TRBJ1-1; TRBD1 is a possible D gene (5 bases). This CDR3 has 15 residues. The V and J ends lost 6 bases and 1 base respectively, with 15 bases between them. From germline, CDR1 is MNHEY and CDR2 SVGAGI.